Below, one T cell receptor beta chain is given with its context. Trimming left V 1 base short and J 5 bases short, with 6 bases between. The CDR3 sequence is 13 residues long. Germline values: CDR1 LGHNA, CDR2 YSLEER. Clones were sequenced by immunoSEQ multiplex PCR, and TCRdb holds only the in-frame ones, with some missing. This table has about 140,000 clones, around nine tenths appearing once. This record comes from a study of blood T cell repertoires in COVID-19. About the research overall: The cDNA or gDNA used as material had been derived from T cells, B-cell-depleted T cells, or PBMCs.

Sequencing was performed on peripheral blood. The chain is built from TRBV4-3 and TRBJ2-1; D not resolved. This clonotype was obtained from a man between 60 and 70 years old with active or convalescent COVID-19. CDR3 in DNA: TGCGCCAGCAGCCAAGTCAGGAACAATGAGCAGTTCTTC. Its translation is CASSQVRNNEQFF.